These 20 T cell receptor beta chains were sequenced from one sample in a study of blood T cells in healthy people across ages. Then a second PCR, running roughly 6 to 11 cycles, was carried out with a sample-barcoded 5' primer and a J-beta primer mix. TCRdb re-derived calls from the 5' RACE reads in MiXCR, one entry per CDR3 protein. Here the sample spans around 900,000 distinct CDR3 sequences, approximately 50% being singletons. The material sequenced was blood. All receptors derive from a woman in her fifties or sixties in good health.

CDR3 sequence reads: CASSFTSGKAPSEQFF. The CDR3 DNA is TGTGCCAGCAGTTTTACTAGCGGGAAGGCCCCCAGTGAGCAGTTCTTC. This rearrangement joins TRBV6-4 to TRBJ2-1, with 10 nucleotides matching TRBD2. In germline, CDR1 is MRHNA, CDR2 SNTAGT. The CDR3 covers 16 residues. The ends lost 5 bases at V and 9 bases at J; junction bases unmatched: 13.

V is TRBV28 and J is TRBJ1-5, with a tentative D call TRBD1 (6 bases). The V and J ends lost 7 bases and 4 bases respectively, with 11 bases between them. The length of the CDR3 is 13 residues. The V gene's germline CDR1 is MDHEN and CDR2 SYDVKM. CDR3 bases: TGTGCCAGCACCCCACAGGGAAATCAGCCCCAGCATTTT. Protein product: CASTPQGNQPQHF.

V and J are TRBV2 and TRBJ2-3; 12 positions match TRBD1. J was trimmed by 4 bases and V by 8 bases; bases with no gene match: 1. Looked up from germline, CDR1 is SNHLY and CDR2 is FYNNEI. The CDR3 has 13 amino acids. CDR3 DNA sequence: TGTGCCAGCGGGACAGGGGGCCCAGATACGCAGTATTTT. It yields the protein CASGTGGPDTQYF.

CDR3 sequence reads: CASSPASARNEQFF. The CDR3 bases are TGTGCCAGCTCACCCGCTTCGGCGCGGAATGAGCAGTTCTTC. The chain carries TRBV18 and TRBJ2-1, with no clear D. The CDR3 has 14 amino acids. Germline V gene lookup returns CDR1 KGHSH and CDR2 LQKENI. Trimming took off 3 bases at V and 7 bases at J, with 13 bases between the two ends.

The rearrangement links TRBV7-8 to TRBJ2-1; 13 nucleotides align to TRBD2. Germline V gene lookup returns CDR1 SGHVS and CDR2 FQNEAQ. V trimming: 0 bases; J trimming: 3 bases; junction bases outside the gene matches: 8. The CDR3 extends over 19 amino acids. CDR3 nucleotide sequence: TGTGCCAGCAGCTTAGCGCTACTAGCGGGAGGGTTGAACTACAATGAGCAGTTCTTC. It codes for CASSLALLAGGLNYNEQFF.

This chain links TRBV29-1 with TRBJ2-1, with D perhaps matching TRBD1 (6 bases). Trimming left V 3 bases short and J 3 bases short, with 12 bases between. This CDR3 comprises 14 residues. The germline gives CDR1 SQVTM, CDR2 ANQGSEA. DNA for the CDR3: TGCAGCGTTGAGCCTCGGGACAACTACAATGAGCAGTTCTTC. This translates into CSVEPRDNYNEQFF.

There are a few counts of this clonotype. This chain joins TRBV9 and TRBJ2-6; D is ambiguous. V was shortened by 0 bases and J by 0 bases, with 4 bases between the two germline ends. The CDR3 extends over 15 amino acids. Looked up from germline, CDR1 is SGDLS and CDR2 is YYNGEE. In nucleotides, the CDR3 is TGTGCCAGCAGCGTAGTGCCCTCTGGGGCCAACGTCCTGACTTTC. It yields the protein CASSVVPSGANVLTF.

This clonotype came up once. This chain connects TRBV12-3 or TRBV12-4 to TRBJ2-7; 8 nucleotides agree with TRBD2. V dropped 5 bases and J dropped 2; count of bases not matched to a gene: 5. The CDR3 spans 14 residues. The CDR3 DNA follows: TGTGCCAGCAGTAAGCGGGAGACGGCCTACGAGCAGTACTTC. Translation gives CASSKRETAYEQYF.

The CDR3 DNA reads TGTGCCAGCAGTAACCTAGCGGGGGCCACAGATACGCAGTATTTT. This translates into CASSNLAGATDTQYF. J is TRBJ2-3 and V is TRBV6-1; the match to TRBD2 covers 10 bases. The germline gives CDR1 MNHNS, CDR2 SASEGT. Trimming removed 5 bases from V and 2 bases from J; junction bases left unmatched: 4. This CDR3 has 15 amino acids.

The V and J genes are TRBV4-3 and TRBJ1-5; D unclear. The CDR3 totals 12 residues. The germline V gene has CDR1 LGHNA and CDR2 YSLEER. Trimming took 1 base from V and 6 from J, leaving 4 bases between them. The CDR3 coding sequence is TGCGCCAGCAGCCAAGGGACTCAGCCCCAGCATTTT. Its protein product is CASSQGTQPQHF.

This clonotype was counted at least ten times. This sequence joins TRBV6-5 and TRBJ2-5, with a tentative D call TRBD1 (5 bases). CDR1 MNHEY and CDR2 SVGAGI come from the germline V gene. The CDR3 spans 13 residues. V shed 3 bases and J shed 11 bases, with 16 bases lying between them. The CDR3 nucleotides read TGTGCCAGCAGTTATGGGCGCAGGGCTGAGCAGTACTTC. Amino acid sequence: CASSYGRRAEQYF.

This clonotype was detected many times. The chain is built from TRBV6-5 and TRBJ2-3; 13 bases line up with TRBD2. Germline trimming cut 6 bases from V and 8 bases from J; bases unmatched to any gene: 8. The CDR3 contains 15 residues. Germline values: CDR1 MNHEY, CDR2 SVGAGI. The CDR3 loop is CASSQLAGGPSTQYF. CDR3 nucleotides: TGTGCCAGCAGCCAACTAGCGGGAGGGCCGAGTACGCAGTATTTT.

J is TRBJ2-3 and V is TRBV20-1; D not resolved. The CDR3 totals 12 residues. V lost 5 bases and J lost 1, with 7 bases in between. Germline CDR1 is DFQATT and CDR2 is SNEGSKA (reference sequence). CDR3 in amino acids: CSAEERTDTQYF. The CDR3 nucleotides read TGCAGTGCTGAGGAACGCACAGATACGCAGTATTTT.

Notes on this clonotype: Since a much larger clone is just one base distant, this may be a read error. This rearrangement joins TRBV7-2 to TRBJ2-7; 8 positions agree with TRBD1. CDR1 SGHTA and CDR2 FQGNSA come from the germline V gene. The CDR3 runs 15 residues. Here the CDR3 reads CASSLTGGNSYERYF. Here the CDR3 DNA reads TGTGCCAGCAGCTTAACAGGGGGGAACTCCTACGAGCGGTACTTC.

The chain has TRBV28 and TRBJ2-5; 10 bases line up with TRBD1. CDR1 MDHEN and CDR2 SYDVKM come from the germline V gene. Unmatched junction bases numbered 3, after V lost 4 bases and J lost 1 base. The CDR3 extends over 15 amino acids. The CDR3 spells CASSSTGGFQETQYF. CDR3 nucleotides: TGTGCCAGCAGTTCGACAGGGGGCTTCCAAGAGACCCAGTACTTC.

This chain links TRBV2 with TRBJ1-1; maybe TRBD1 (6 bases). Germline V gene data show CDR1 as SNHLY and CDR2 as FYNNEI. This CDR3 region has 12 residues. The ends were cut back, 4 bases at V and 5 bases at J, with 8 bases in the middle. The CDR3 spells CASSAGATEAFF. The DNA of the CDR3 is TGTGCCAGCAGTGCAGGGGCTACTGAAGCTTTCTTT.

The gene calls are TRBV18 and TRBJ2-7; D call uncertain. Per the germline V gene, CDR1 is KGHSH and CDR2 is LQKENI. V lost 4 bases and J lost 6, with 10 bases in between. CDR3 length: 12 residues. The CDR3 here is CASSLFSAEQYF. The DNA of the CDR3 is TGTGCCAGCTCACTTTTTAGTGCCGAGCAGTACTTC. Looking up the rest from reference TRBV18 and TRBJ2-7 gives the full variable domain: NAGVMQNPRHLVRRRGQEARLRCSPMKGHSHVYWYRQLPEEGLKFMVYLQKENIIDESGMPKERFSAEFPKEGPSILRIQQVVRGDSAAYFCASSLFSAEQYFGPGTRLTVT.

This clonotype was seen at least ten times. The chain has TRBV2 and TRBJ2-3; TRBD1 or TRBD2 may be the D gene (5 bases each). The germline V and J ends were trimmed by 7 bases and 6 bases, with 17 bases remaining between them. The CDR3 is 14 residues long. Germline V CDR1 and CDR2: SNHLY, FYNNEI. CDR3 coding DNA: TGTGCCAGCACCCCCGTGGGGGTATCGGATACGCAGTATTTT. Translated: CASTPVGVSDTQYF.

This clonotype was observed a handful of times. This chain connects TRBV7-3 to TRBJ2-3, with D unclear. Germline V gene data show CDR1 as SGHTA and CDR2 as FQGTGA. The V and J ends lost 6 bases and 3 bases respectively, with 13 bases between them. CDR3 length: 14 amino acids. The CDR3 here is CASSLSAPTDTQYF. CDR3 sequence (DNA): TGTGCCAGCAGTCTCTCGGCACCGACAGATACGCAGTATTTT.

The CDR3 is CASSQGEARSSYEQYF. CDR3 sequence (DNA): TGTGCCAGCAGCCAAGGGGAGGCCAGGAGCTCCTACGAGCAGTACTTC. The V gene is TRBV3-1, the J gene TRBJ2-7, with D perhaps TRBD2 (6 bases). The V end lost 1 base, the J end lost 0 bases, and 13 bases lay between the germline ends. The germline gives CDR1 LGHDT, CDR2 YNNKEL (reference sequence). CDR3 length: 16 amino acids.